This record covers a single T cell receptor beta chain. This clonotype has just a few counts. Its specific antigen is unknown. This may come from a read error, since a much larger clone is one base off. This entry belongs to a study of T cell repertoires in cytomegalovirus infection (dated by TCRdb to between 2018 and 2021). Describing the broader study: The HLA type of each donor mattered for the analysis, because public TCR beta signatures pointed to carriage of CMV infection along with the matching HLA type. Overall study results and their limits: In both this cohort and an independent roughly 350-donor cohort, the cumulative frequency of public TCR beta family members distinguished carriers of CMV infection plus the relevant HLA type. The ex vivo response was dominated by HLA-C-restricted CMV-specific TCR beta clonotypes, which also provided the single most frequent clonotype in two of eight donors.

TCRdb records Illumina HiSeq 1500 as the sequencer. In TCRdb, the public reads were trimmed at Q25 with fastp and aligned with MiXCR, with productive beta chains retained. Here each entry gathers all rows of one CDR3 protein and keeps the most common genes and DNA. This sample gives about 250,000 distinct CDR3 sequences in total; 6% to 8% of them show up just once. Of the sample, around 6.9% falls within the top ten clones. Based on the germline V gene, the CDR1 and CDR2 sequences are SGHTA and FQGNSA. V and J lose 4 bases and 1 base, and a span of 8 bases separates them. The CDR3 contains 13 residues, cysteine and phenylalanine counted. Kept here is only the CDR3 DNA, which spans 39 bases and is read in frame from base 1.

The sequence came from a human donor in good health (CMV status not recorded). Some clones in this sample may be carry-over from other donors' samples. In this chain, TRBV7-2 is recombined with TRBJ2-7; TRBD1 is possibly the D segment (6 matching bases). The sequenced material came from PBMCs. The CDR3 sequence is CASSSTGSYEQYF. The DNA reads as follows: TGTGCCAGCAGCTCTACAGGGTCCTACGAGCAGTACTTC.